The entry below describes one T cell receptor (beta chain). The data derive from a study of CD8 T cells in Susac syndrome. The RNA, about 0.45 to 1 ug, was put through reverse transcription using random hexamers. immunoSEQ multiplex PCR amplified TCR beta CDR3 across 54 Vbeta, 13 Jbeta. TCRdb reanalysed the immunoSEQ multiplex PCR reads using MiXCR and keeps one entry per CDR3 protein. The table records 100,000 to 150,000 distinct CDR3 sequences, around 94% of them present only once. The CDR3 has 15 residues. Trimming pared 6 bases from V and 5 bases from J, leaving 20 bases between. Looked up from germline, CDR1 is DFQATT and CDR2 is SNEGSKA (reference sequence).

The clonotype comes from a human donor in good health. The chain is built from TRBV20-1 and TRBJ2-4; D may be TRBD1 (7 bases). Sequenced input: CD4+ T cells from PBMCs. The CDR3 spells CSARRGLFLENIQYF. The CDR3 coding sequence is TGCAGTGCCAGGAGGGGGCTGTTTTTAGAAAACATTCAGTACTTC.